These 26 T cell receptor beta chains came from one sample sequenced in a study of T cells after yellow fever vaccination. TCRdb recomputed calls from the 5' RACE reads with MiXCR, one row per CDR3 protein. The top ten hold 2.5% to 3% of the sample, which has roughly 160,000 distinct CDR3 sequences, around 7.2% seen once. This specimen consisted of CD4+ T cells sorted from PBMCs, obtained about 5 days after the first yellow fever vaccination. The receptors originated from a man aged 18 to 30 who received the YFV17D yellow fever vaccine.

The V gene is TRBV5-4, the J gene TRBJ2-3; 10 positions match TRBD2. Germline CDR1 is SGHNT and CDR2 is YYREEE (reference sequence). The ends lost 4 bases at V and 5 bases at J; junction bases unmatched: 4. The length of the CDR3 is 14 residues. DNA of the CDR3: TGTGCCAGCAGCCAAGTAGCGGGGGGAGATACGCAGTATTTT. Translation gives CASSQVAGGDTQYF.

This clonotype is medium-sized (0.01 to 0.1%) in the sample. This sequence joins TRBV10-3 and TRBJ2-3, with 9 bases fitting TRBD2. The CDR3 runs 15 residues. The germline CDR1 and CDR2 sequences are ENHRY and SYGVKD. The V and J ends lost 4 bases and 4 bases, in that order; junction bases with no gene match: 6. The CDR3 is CAISGTSGSPDTQYF. In DNA, the CDR3 is TGTGCCATCAGTGGTACTAGCGGGTCTCCAGATACGCAGTATTTT.

This clonotype was detected a few times. The chain combines TRBV19 with TRBJ1-4, with D possibly TRBD1 on 6 matching bases. CDR1 is LNHDA and CDR2 is SQIVND in the germline V gene (reference sequence). Trimming shortened V by 8 bases and J by 5 bases, and 9 bases separated the two germline ends. This CDR3 is 12 amino acids long. CDR3 in DNA: TGTGCCAGTGGGACACGGAATGAAAAACTGTTTTTT. It encodes CASGTRNEKLFF.

This clonotype has a count of ten or more. The V call is TRBV29-1, the J call TRBJ1-1; possible D gene TRBD1, 6 bases. Germline lookup yields CDR1 SQVTM and CDR2 ANQGSEA. Deletions cut 7 bases from V and 3 bases from J, with 15 bases between. The CDR3 runs to 13 residues. The CDR3 DNA reads TGCAGCGCCCAACACAGGGCGGACACTGAAGCTTTCTTT. Its protein is CSAQHRADTEAFF.

This chain joins TRBV5-4 and TRBJ1-6, with TRBD1 matching over 9 bases. From germline, CDR1 is SGHNT and CDR2 YYREEE (reference sequence). The CDR3 has 14 amino acids. Germline trimming cut 4 bases from V and 9 bases from J; bases unmatched to any gene: 5. Here the CDR3 reads CASSRQGGRSPLHF. The CDR3 nucleotides are TGTGCCAGCAGCCGACAGGGGGGGCGTTCACCCCTCCACTTT.

The chain is built from TRBV12-3 or TRBV12-4 and TRBJ2-2, with 7 bases identical to TRBD1. V shed 1 base and J 0 bases; nucleotides not matched to a gene: 5. The CDR3 is 17 amino acids. The CDR3 bases are TGTGCCAGCAGTTTAGGGTGGACAGGTGCGAACACCGGGGAGCTGTTTTTT. It encodes CASSLGWTGANTGELFF.

At least ten counts were recorded for this clonotype. J is TRBJ2-1 and V is TRBV20-1; 9 bases map to TRBD2. The CDR3 runs 16 residues. Unmatched junction bases numbered 6, after V lost 3 bases and J lost 0 bases. Germline V gives CDR1 DFQATT, CDR2 SNEGSKA (reference sequence). CDR3 in amino acids: CSASVLAGASYNEQFF. For the CDR3, the DNA is TGCAGTGCTAGCGTCTTAGCGGGGGCCTCCTACAATGAGCAGTTCTTC.

This chain links TRBV25-1 with TRBJ2-7; the match to TRBD2 covers 8 bases. The CDR3 loop spans 16 amino acids. The J segment lost 2 bases and the V segment lost 2 bases, leaving 8 bases of the junction unmatched. The V gene's germline CDR1 is MGHDK and CDR2 SYGVNS. The CDR3 DNA follows: TGTGCCAGCAGTGAAGAGCTCGGGGGGGCGGCCTACGAGCAGTACGTC. Translated: CASSEELGGAAYEQYV.

The V gene is TRBV25-1, the J gene TRBJ2-1, with TRBD2 identical over 9 bases. This CDR3 has 16 amino acids. V trimming: 3 bases; J trimming: 7 bases; junction bases outside the gene matches: 10. In germline, CDR1 is MGHDK, CDR2 SYGVNS. The CDR3 region has the DNA TGTGCCAGCAGTGACCCTCTAGCGGGGCGAGGGAATGAGCAGTTCTTC. Translation: CASSDPLAGRGNEQFF.

In this sample, this clonotype turned up many times. The genes are TRBV10-3 and TRBJ1-4; D not resolved. The CDR3 consists of 14 residues. The V end lost 2 bases, the J end lost 3 bases, and 7 bases lay between the germline ends. Per germline, CDR1 ENHRY and CDR2 SYGVKD. The CDR3 loop reads CAISEAQPNEKLFF. DNA for the CDR3: TGTGCCATCAGTGAGGCCCAGCCTAATGAAAAACTGTTTTTT.

This clonotype occurred many times. This chain connects TRBV7-2 to TRBJ2-1, with 8 positions matching TRBD2. Per the germline V gene, CDR1 is SGHTA and CDR2 is FQGNSA. V gave up 1 base and J gave up 9 bases; unmatched junction bases: 5. The CDR3 loop spans 14 amino acids. The CDR3 loop is CASSLGAGGSEQFF. CDR3 nucleotides: TGTGCCAGCAGCTTAGGGGCGGGGGGTAGTGAGCAGTTCTTC.

There are many counts of this clonotype. This chain links TRBV29-1 with TRBJ2-1; D call uncertain. Trimming cost V 5 bases and J 8 bases, with 16 bases left between them. The germline V gene encodes CDR1 SQVTM and CDR2 ANQGSEA. The CDR3 totals 13 residues. CDR3 sequence (DNA): TGCAGCGTTTCCCATCTCGCCGGGTATGAGCAGTTCTTC. Translating it yields CSVSHLAGYEQFF.

The gene calls are TRBV29-1 and TRBJ1-4; tentative D call: TRBD1 (5 bases). In germline, CDR1 is SQVTM, CDR2 ANQGSEA. V was cut by 4 bases and J by 4 bases, with 13 bases left in between. The CDR3 loop spans 14 amino acids. This chain's CDR3 is CSVGQIGGNEKLFF. Here the CDR3 DNA reads TGCAGCGTTGGGCAGATCGGGGGTAATGAAAAACTGTTTTTT.

This clonotype was counted at least ten times. This chain joins TRBV5-1 and TRBJ2-7, with no clear D. CDR3 length: 16 residues. Looked up from germline, CDR1 is SGHRS and CDR2 is YFSETQ. Trimming pared 3 bases from V and 2 bases from J, leaving 18 bases between. DNA for the CDR3: TGCGCCAGCAGCTCGGACCCCGGACCTCCTACCTACGAGCAGTACGTC. Translation: CASSSDPGPPTYEQYV.

This clonotype was observed at least ten times. V and J are TRBV6-5 and TRBJ2-1; 7 nucleotides line up with TRBD2. This CDR3 is built from 16 residues. Germline lookup yields CDR1 MNHEY and CDR2 SVGAGI. Trimming at V came to 4 bases and at J to 5 bases, leaving 11 bases not matched to a gene. The CDR3 region is CASSSIRRAGDNEQFF. CDR3 sequence (DNA): TGTGCCAGCAGTTCGATTAGGAGGGCGGGGGACAATGAGCAGTTCTTC.

This clonotype was seen at least ten times. The chain combines TRBV10-3 with TRBJ2-3, with 11 bases fitting TRBD2. The CDR3 is 15 residues long. Per germline, CDR1 ENHRY and CDR2 SYGVKD. The trim removed 7 bases at V and 0 bases at J, leaving 3 bases unmatched. DNA for the CDR3: TGTGCCATCACGACTAGCGGGGAGAGCACAGATACGCAGTATTTT. It translates to CAITTSGESTDTQYF.

As regards this clonotype: A much larger clone is a single base away; this may be a read error. This sequence joins TRBV2 and TRBJ2-1; 10 bases are a match to TRBD1. The length of the CDR3 is 15 residues. CDR1 and CDR2 (germline): SNHLY, FYNNEI. The CDR3 sequence is CASRRDRGSYNEQLF. The DNA of the CDR3 is TGTGCCAGCAGAAGGGACAGGGGCTCCTACAATGAGCAGTTATTC.

This clonotype was counted ten times or more. This sequence joins TRBV10-3 and TRBJ2-3, with TRBD2 identical over 11 bases. Per the germline V gene, CDR1 is ENHRY and CDR2 is SYGVKD. After removal of 2 bases from V and 11 bases from J, the junction contained 9 bases not matched to a gene. CDR3 length: 15 amino acids. This chain's CDR3 is CAISEQALAGGWQYF. The DNA of the CDR3 is TGTGCCATCAGTGAGCAGGCGCTAGCGGGGGGATGGCAGTATTTT.

The sample holds a few counts of this clonotype. The rearrangement joins TRBV29-1 to TRBJ2-5; D tentatively reads TRBD1 or TRBD2 (5 bases each). Germline lookup yields CDR1 SQVTM and CDR2 ANQGSEA. Trimming took 3 bases from V and 8 from J, leaving 7 bases between them. The CDR3 is made up of 10 amino acids. In DNA, the CDR3 is TGCAGCGTTGAGGGGGAAACCCAGTACTTC. Translation: CSVEGETQYF.

This clonotype was seen a few times. This CDR3 reads CASSQPPGNSFDDEQFF. CDR3 nucleotide sequence: TGTGCCAGCAGCCAACCCCCAGGGAACTCTTTCGACGATGAGCAGTTCTTC. The genes are TRBV4-2 and TRBJ2-1; the D gene is possibly TRBD1 (5 bases). Germline CDR1 LGHNA, CDR2 YNFKEQ. The length of the CDR3 is 17 residues. The V end lost 2 bases, the J end lost 8 bases, and 22 bases lay between the germline ends.

This clonotype showed up just a few times. V usage is TRBV12-3 or TRBV12-4 and J usage is TRBJ1-1; D may be TRBD1 (6 bases). V was clipped by 8 bases and J by 1 base, with 17 bases between them. The CDR3 length is 15 residues. The CDR3 protein is CASGGADIGNTEAFF. Written as DNA, the CDR3 is TGTGCCAGCGGGGGGGCTGATATCGGGAACACTGAAGCTTTCTTT.

The table lists this clonotype with many counts. This sequence joins TRBV11-3 and TRBJ1-1; D unclear. Per the germline V gene, CDR1 is SGHNT and CDR2 is YENEEA. V lost 6 bases and J 1 base, leaving 12 bases between the germline ends. This CDR3 has 14 amino acids. CDR3 in amino acids: CASSPSDGNTEAFF. CDR3 sequence (DNA): TGTGCCAGCAGTCCGTCGGACGGGAACACTGAAGCTTTCTTT.

The chain joins TRBV30 to TRBJ1-6, with D uncertain. The length of the CDR3 is 14 residues. V shed 2 bases and J shed 7 bases, with 12 bases lying between them. Germline-derived CDR1 and CDR2 are GTSNPN and SVGIG (reference sequence). The chain's CDR3 is CAWSPWTENSPLHF. In nucleotides, the CDR3 is TGTGCCTGGAGTCCCTGGACTGAGAATTCACCCCTCCACTTT.

This clonotype was found many times. The chain recombines TRBV4-3 with TRBJ2-2; maybe TRBD2 (6 bases). The V end was cut by 4 bases, the J end by 2 bases, with 11 bases between. Per the germline V gene, CDR1 is LGHNA and CDR2 is YSLEER. This CDR3 is built from 15 residues. DNA for the CDR3: TGCGCCAGCAGCCTTTTAGCGGAAAACACCGGGGAGCTGTTTTTT. Translation gives CASSLLAENTGELFF.

This clonotype was picked up a small number of times. V usage is TRBV15 and J usage is TRBJ2-5; no clear D. The CDR3 length is 14 residues. V shed 5 bases and J shed 2 bases, with 12 bases lying between them. Germline V CDR1 and CDR2: LNHNV, YYDKDF (reference sequence). The DNA of the CDR3 is TGTGCCACCAGCCCCCCTAGAGGACAAGAGACCCAGTACTTC. It specifies CATSPPRGQETQYF.

This clonotype was seen a handful of times. This chain connects TRBV20-1 to TRBJ1-5, with 7 bases identical to TRBD1. Germline loops: CDR1 DFQATT, CDR2 SNEGSKA (reference sequence). The CDR3 runs 12 residues. V dropped 5 bases and J dropped 2; count of bases not matched to a gene: 0. In DNA, the CDR3 is TGCAGTGCTGACAGGGGCAATCAGCCCCAGCATTTT. Its protein product is CSADRGNQPQHF.